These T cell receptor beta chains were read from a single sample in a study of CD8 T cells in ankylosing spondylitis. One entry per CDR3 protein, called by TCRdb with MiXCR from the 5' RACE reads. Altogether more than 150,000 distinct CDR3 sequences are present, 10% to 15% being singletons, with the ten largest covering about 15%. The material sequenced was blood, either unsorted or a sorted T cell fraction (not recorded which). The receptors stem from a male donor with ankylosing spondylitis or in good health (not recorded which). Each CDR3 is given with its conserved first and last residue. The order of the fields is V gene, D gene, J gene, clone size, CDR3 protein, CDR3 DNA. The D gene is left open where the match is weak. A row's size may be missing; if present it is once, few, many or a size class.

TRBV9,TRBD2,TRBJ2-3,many,CASSATWERGGTDTQYF,TGTGCCAGCAGCGCGACTTGGGAGCGGGGGGGCACAGATACGCAGTATTTT
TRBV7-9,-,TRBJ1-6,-,CARSSAGGYSPLHF,TGTGCCAGAAGCTCAGCGGGGGGGTATTCACCCCTCCACTTT
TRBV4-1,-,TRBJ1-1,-,CASSPPTTGVNTEAFF,TGCGCCAGCAGCCCCCCAACGACAGGAGTGAACACTGAAGCTTTCTTT
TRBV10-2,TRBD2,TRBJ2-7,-,CASSSGRGYEEQYF,TGCGCCAGCAGTAGCGGGAGGGGGTACGAGGAGCAGTACTTC
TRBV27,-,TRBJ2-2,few,CASSLGGGGTGELFF,TGTGCCAGCAGTTTGGGAGGGGGCGGGACCGGGGAGCTGTTTTTT
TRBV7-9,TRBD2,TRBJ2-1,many,CASSLLAGGNEQFF,TGTGCCAGCAGCTTATTAGCGGGGGGCAATGAGCAGTTCTTC
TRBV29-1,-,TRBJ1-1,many,CSVRTFTSNTEAFF,TGCAGCGTTCGGACTTTTACATCGAACACTGAAGCTTTCTTT
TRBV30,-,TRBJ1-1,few,CAWIPRWESNTEAFF,TGTGCCTGGATTCCCCGCTGGGAGTCTAACACTGAAGCTTTCTTT
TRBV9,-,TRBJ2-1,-,CASSPRPNSYNEQFF,TGTGCCAGCAGCCCTCGACCGAACTCCTACAATGAGCAGTTCTTC
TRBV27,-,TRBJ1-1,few,CASISGGGEAFF,TGTGCCAGCATCAGTGGTGGGGGTGAAGCTTTCTTT
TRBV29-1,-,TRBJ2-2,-,CSVEGAGELFF,TGCAGCGTTGAGGGGGCCGGGGAGCTGTTTTTT
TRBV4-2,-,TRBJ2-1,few,CASSQEAPSRAPFSYNEQFF,TGTGCCAGCAGCCAAGAAGCCCCCAGTCGGGCGCCGTTCTCCTACAATGAGCAGTTCTTC
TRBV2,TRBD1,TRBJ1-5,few,CASSEAHGQGVVLNQPQHF,TGTGCCAGCAGTGAAGCGCACGGACAGGGGGTCGTTCTCAATCAGCCCCAGCATTTT
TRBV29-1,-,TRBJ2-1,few,CSVIAAPYNEQFF,TGCAGCGTCATAGCGGCCCCCTACAATGAGCAGTTCTTC
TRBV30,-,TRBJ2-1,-,CAWSVGGHPYNEQFF,TGTGCCTGGAGTGTAGGGGGGCACCCCTACAATGAGCAGTTCTTC
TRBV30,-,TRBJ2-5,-,CAWSVIQETQYF,TGTGCCTGGAGTGTCATACAAGAGACCCAGTACTTC
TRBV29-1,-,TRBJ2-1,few,CSPYALFNEQFF,TGCAGCCCTTACGCTCTTTTCAATGAGCAGTTCTTC
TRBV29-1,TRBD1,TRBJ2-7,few,CSAGQAYEQYF,TGCAGCGCGGGACAGGCCTACGAGCAGTACTTC
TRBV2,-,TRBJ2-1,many,CASIGLVLNEQFF,TGTGCCAGCATAGGGCTAGTCCTCAATGAGCAGTTCTTC
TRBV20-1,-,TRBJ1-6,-,CSASAAGDSSPLHF,TGCAGTGCTAGTGCCGCAGGGGATAGTTCACCCCTCCACTTT
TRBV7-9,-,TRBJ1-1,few,CASSPLTGNGGEAFF,TGTGCCAGCAGCCCCCTAACGGGGAATGGAGGTGAAGCTTTCTTT
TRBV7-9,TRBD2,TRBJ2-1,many,CASSLIAGGYNEQFF,TGTGCCAGCAGCTTAATAGCGGGGGGGTACAATGAGCAGTTCTTC
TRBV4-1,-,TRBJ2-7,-,CASSQPTRSYEQYF,TGCGCCAGCAGCCAACCGACCCGTTCCTACGAGCAGTACTTC
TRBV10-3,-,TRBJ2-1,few,CATSENGPDLSYNEQFF,TGTGCCACTTCTGAGAACGGACCCGACCTCTCCTACAATGAGCAGTTCTTC